This paragraph reports one T cell receptor beta chain. The data belong to a study of blood T cell repertoires in COVID-19. About the research overall: There were acute and convalescent COVID-19 samples, and they came from the United States, Italy and Spain. Sources were T cells, B-cell-depleted T cells, or PBMCs; the material itself was cDNA or gDNA.

Authors' methods: Amplification from reference gene primers served as the basis for estimated nucleated cell counts. Sequencing was performed with immunoSEQ multiplex PCR; in TCRdb, only in-frame clones are kept and a portion is missing. That table furnishes V, J and clone size, whereas the DNA furnished D and trimming. Here the sample spans roughly 200,000 clones, roughly 85% being singletons. V lost 7 bases and J 7 bases, leaving 14 bases between the germline ends. The CDR3 has 13 amino acids. Germline V gene data show CDR1 as ENHRY and CDR2 as SYGVKD. The gene calls are TRBV10-3 and TRBJ1-5; D perhaps matches TRBD1 (6 bases). Sequencing was done on a sample of peripheral blood. The sequence was obtained from a man in his fifties or sixties with active or convalescent COVID-19. CDR3 sequence: CAITTDSAQPQHF. The CDR3, as DNA: TGTGCCATCACCACGGACAGCGCCCAGCCCCAGCATTTT.